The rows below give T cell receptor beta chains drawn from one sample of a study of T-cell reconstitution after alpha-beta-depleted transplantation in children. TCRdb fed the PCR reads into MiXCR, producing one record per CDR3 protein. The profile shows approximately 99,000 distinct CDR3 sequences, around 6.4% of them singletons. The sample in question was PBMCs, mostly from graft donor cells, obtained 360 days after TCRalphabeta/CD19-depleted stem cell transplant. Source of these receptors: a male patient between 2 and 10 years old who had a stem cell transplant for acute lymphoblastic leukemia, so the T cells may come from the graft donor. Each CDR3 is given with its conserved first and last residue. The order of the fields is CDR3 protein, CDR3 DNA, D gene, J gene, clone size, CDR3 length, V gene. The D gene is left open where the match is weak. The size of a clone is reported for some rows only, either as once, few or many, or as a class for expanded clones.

CASSPGLAAPDTQYF TGTGCCAGCAGCCCTGGTCTCGCGGCCCCAGATACGCAGTATTTT - TRBJ2-3 few 15 TRBV11-2
CAPSPGTGKWIRTYEQYF TGTGCCCCAAGCCCCGGGACAGGGAAATGGATCAGGACCTACGAGCAGTACTTC TRBD1 TRBJ2-7 few 18 TRBV10-3
CASRTGLGETQYF TGTGCCAGCAGGACAGGGTTGGGTGAGACCCAGTACTTC TRBD1 TRBJ2-5 many 13 TRBV11-2
CASSEGDSYEQYF TGTGCCAGCAGTGAAGGCGACAGCTACGAGCAGTACTTC - TRBJ2-7 - 13 TRBV2
CASSLMAPPNYNEQFF TGTGCCAGCAGTTTGATGGCCCCCCCAAACTACAATGAGCAGTTCTTC - TRBJ2-1 many 16 TRBV12-3/TRBV12-4
CASSQEGGFPDTQYF TGCGCCAGCAGCCAAGAAGGGGGGTTCCCAGATACGCAGTATTTT - TRBJ2-3 many 15 TRBV4-3
CASSEPGLTLHF TGCGCCAGCAGTGAGCCGGGACTCACCCTCCACTTT - TRBJ1-6 many 12 TRBV10-2
CASSLAGTLQETQYF TGCGCCAGCAGCTTGGCTGGGACCCTCCAAGAGACCCAGTACTTC - TRBJ2-5 - 15 TRBV5-1
CASSEKTWGTYNEQFF TGTGCCAGCAGTGAAAAAACGTGGGGAACCTACAATGAGCAGTTCTTC - TRBJ2-1 many 16 TRBV2
CASSLRKGPDTQYF TGTGCCAGCAGCCTAAGGAAGGGGCCAGATACGCAGTATTTT - TRBJ2-3 few 14 TRBV14
CASSEEELDDYEQYF TGTGCCAGCAGTGAAGAGGAGTTAGACGACTACGAGCAGTACTTC - TRBJ2-7 - 15 TRBV6-1
CASSYGGEQFF TGTGCCAGCAGTTACGGCGGGGAGCAGTTCTTC - TRBJ2-1 many 11 TRBV27
CASSQAPWPLRDHNEQFF TGCGCCAGCAGCCAAGCTCCTTGGCCCCTTAGGGATCACAATGAGCAGTTCTTC - TRBJ2-1 few 18 TRBV4-3
CASRGDRLYTGELFF TGCGCCAGCAGGGGGGACAGGTTATACACCGGGGAGCTGTTTTTT TRBD1 TRBJ2-2 few 15 TRBV5-1
CASSLYGTGVPDTQYF TGTGCCAGCAGTTTATATGGGACAGGGGTACCAGATACGCAGTATTTT TRBD1 TRBJ2-3 many 16 TRBV28
CASGVIVGETQYF TGCGCCAGCGGAGTCATTGTGGGTGAGACCCAGTACTTC - TRBJ2-5 many 13 TRBV10-2
CSANWGYTF TGCAGTGCTAACTGGGGCTACACCTTC - TRBJ1-2 few 9 TRBV20-1
CASSALTGGAFNEQFF TGTGCCAGCAGCGCCTTGACAGGGGGCGCGTTCAATGAGCAGTTCTTC TRBD1 TRBJ2-1 few 16 TRBV9
CASSLTTGVQETQYF TGTGCCAGCTCCCTAACCACAGGCGTTCAAGAGACCCAGTACTTC - TRBJ2-5 - 15 TRBV18
CSVGREGDYGYTF TGCAGCGTTGGCCGGGAGGGAGACTATGGCTACACCTTC - TRBJ1-2 many 13 TRBV29-1
CASSLRGGLIYEQYF TGTGCCAGCAGCCTCAGGGGTGGGCTTATCTACGAGCAGTACTTC - TRBJ2-7 - 15 TRBV4-2
CASSLGQVDSGNTIYF TGTGCCAGCAGTTTGGGGCAGGTTGACTCTGGAAACACCATATATTTT - TRBJ1-3 - 16 TRBV28
CASSLDRALYGYTF TGTGCCAGCAGCTTAGATAGGGCCCTCTATGGCTACACCTTC - TRBJ1-2 few 14 TRBV11-2
CSAPDAGILYEQYF TGCAGTGCCCCGGATGCAGGAATTCTCTACGAGCAGTACTTC - TRBJ2-7 few 14 TRBV20-1
CASSEGQGVMETQYF TGTGCCAGCAGTGAGGGACAGGGGGTGATGGAGACCCAGTACTTC TRBD1 TRBJ2-5 many 15 TRBV2
CASSGTSGRNEQFF TGTGCCAGTTCCGGGACTAGCGGGAGGAATGAGCAGTTCTTC TRBD2 TRBJ2-1 many 14 TRBV27
CASRQGGYGYTF TGCGCCAGCAGACAGGGCGGCTATGGCTACACCTTC - TRBJ1-2 many 12 TRBV5-1
CASSLELYYSPLHF TGTGCCAGCAGCTTAGAACTCTATTATTCACCCCTCCACTTT - TRBJ1-6 - 14 TRBV7-9
CASSATDGYSYEQYF TGTGCCAGCAGTGCCACGGACGGTTACTCCTACGAGCAGTACTTC - TRBJ2-7 many 15 TRBV12-3/TRBV12-4
CASSGRDFSYNEQFF TGTGCCAGCAGCGGCCGGGACTTTTCCTACAATGAGCAGTTCTTC - TRBJ2-1 few 15 TRBV11-2
CASSLTGQRYNEQFF TGTGCCAGCAGCCTCACCGGACAAAGGTACAATGAGCAGTTCTTC - TRBJ2-1 - 15 TRBV9
CAIRGAGAAGTTDTQYF TGTGCCATCAGGGGAGCGGGAGCTGCCGGGACCACAGATACGCAGTATTTT TRBD2 TRBJ2-3 many 17 TRBV10-3
CATSRARRAGSYEQYF TGTGCCACCAGCAGAGCTAGACGGGCGGGGTCCTACGAGCAGTACTTC - TRBJ2-7 many 16 TRBV15
CASSQDILETQYF TGCGCCAGCAGCCAAGATATTTTAGAGACCCAGTACTTC - TRBJ2-5 few 13 TRBV4-3
CSAFGDRVVRWYF TGCAGTGCTTTCGGGGACAGGGTCGTTAGATGGTACTTC TRBD1 TRBJ2-7 many 13 TRBV20-1
CASSQDLADTQYF TGTGCCAGCAGCCAAGATTTAGCAGATACGCAGTATTTT - TRBJ2-3 - 13 TRBV3-1
CASRLTGYYEQYF TGTGCCAGCAGGCTGACAGGGTACTACGAGCAGTACTTC TRBD1 TRBJ2-7 - 13 TRBV27
CASSVGDLVSYEQYF TGTGCCAGCAGCGTAGGGGACCTCGTCTCCTACGAGCAGTACTTC - TRBJ2-7 many 15 TRBV9
CASSYSIRQTANTGELFF TGTGCCAGCAGTTACTCGATACGGCAGACCGCGAACACCGGGGAGCTGTTTTTT - TRBJ2-2 - 18 TRBV6-5
CASSFWRSYGYTF TGTGCCAGCAGTTTTTGGAGGAGCTATGGCTACACCTTC - TRBJ1-2 many 13 TRBV12-3/TRBV12-4
CASSLDRAQGSPLHF TGCGCCAGCAGCTTGGACCGGGCCCAGGGTTCACCCCTCCACTTT - TRBJ1-6 - 15 TRBV5-1
CASIDDPDYEQYF TGTGCCAGCATCGATGACCCGGACTACGAGCAGTACTTC - TRBJ2-7 - 13 TRBV12-3/TRBV12-4
CASSQEGPQWGQYF TGCGCCAGCAGCCAAGAGGGACCCCAGTGGGGGCAGTATTTT - TRBJ2-3 few 14 TRBV4-1
CASNAGVSGNTIYF TGTGCCAGCAACGCGGGGGTCTCTGGAAACACCATATATTTT - TRBJ1-3 many 14 TRBV4-2